A selection of T cell receptor beta chains follows, all from one sample in a study of regulatory T cells in long-lasting Graves disease. TCRdb independently ran MiXCR on the multiplex PCR reads; one entry per CDR3 protein. The sample lists about half a million distinct CDR3 sequences; more than 10% were seen once. This same sample was also part of a study on T cells in Graves' hyperthyroidism and ophthalmopathy.

The source material was peripheral blood mononuclear cells (PBMCs), sampled at new diagnosis, from a patient treated with antithyroid drugs. Receptors were obtained from a young woman with Graves disease. Each CDR3 is given with its conserved first and last residue. The order of the fields is D gene, V gene, J gene, clone size, CDR3 protein, CDR3 DNA. A D gene is named only where the DNA matches it firmly. Only part of the rows carry a size: once, few, many, or a class if the clone is expanded.

TRBD2	TRBV29-1	TRBJ2-7	many	CSVGASGTYEQYF	TGCAGCGTTGGGGCTAGCGGAACCTACGAGCAGTACTTC
NA	TRBV12-3/TRBV12-4	TRBJ1-5	many	CASSTQGAGGQLLHF	TGTGCCAGCAGTACCCAGGGTGCGGGGGGACAACTCCTCCATTTT
TRBD1	TRBV3-1	TRBJ2-1	many	CASSPGGIGYNEQFF	TGTGCCAGCAGCCCAGGGGGCATTGGCTACAATGAGCAGTTCTTC
NA	TRBV4-3	TRBJ2-4	many	CASSQEGPENIQYF	TGCGCCAGCAGCCAAGAGGGACCCGAAAACATTCAGTACTTC
TRBD2	TRBV18	TRBJ2-1	many	CASASLAGHYNEQFF	TGTGCCAGCGCTTCACTAGCGGGCCATTACAATGAGCAGTTCTTC
TRBD1	TRBV19	TRBJ1-1	NA	CASIGQGIWNTEAFF	TGTGCCAGTATCGGACAGGGTATTTGGAACACTGAAGCTTTCTTT
NA	TRBV16	TRBJ1-2	few	CASSPTGGGSYGYTF	TGTGCCAGCAGTCCGACAGGTGGAGGTAGCTATGGCTACACCTTC
TRBD1	TRBV5-1	TRBJ2-3	many	CASSLGQGGNVQYF	TGCGCCAGCTCCTTGGGACAGGGGGGAAATGTGCAGTATTTT
TRBD1	TRBV11-3	TRBJ1-1	many	CASSLGGQGYAEAFF	TGTGCCAGCAGCTTAGGGGGACAGGGTTACGCAGAAGCTTTCTTT
TRBD1	TRBV6-2/TRBV6-3	TRBJ1-1	NA	CASSEQGAATEAFF	TGTGCCAGCAGTGAACAGGGGGCGGCCACTGAAGCTTTCTTT
NA	TRBV18	TRBJ2-3	many	CASSPTPSLDTQYF	TGTGCCAGCTCACCCACTCCCTCGCTGGATACGCAGTATTTT
NA	TRBV11-1	TRBJ1-6	many	CASSRKGPSSYNSPLHF	TGTGCCAGCAGCCGGAAGGGACCGAGCTCCTATAATTCACCCCTCCACTTT
NA	TRBV6-5	TRBJ1-2	NA	CASSYGGGGYTF	TGTGCCAGCAGTTACGGGGGGGGAGGCTACACCTTC
TRBD1	TRBV12-3/TRBV12-4	TRBJ1-6	many	CASSLRGDREASPLHF	TGTGCCAGCAGTTTACGGGGGGACAGGGAAGCTTCACCCCTCCACTTT
NA	TRBV6-2/TRBV6-3	TRBJ1-5	NA	CASSYQSNQPQHF	TGTGCCAGCAGTTATCAGAGCAATCAGCCCCAGCATTTT
TRBD1	TRBV20-1	TRBJ1-2	NA	CSASPPDRGDGYTF	TGCAGTGCCTCTCCCCCCGACAGGGGGGATGGCTACACCTTC
TRBD2	TRBV20-1	TRBJ2-2	NA	CSARELAGEGGTGELFF	TGCAGTGCTAGAGAACTAGCGGGAGAGGGAGGTACCGGGGAGCTGTTTTTT
NA	TRBV9	TRBJ1-1	few	CASSGSGEAFF	TGTGCCAGCAGCGGGTCAGGGGAAGCTTTCTTT
TRBD1	TRBV6-5	TRBJ1-6	many	CASSSDQGQGRPLHF	TGTGCCAGCAGTTCCGACCAGGGACAGGGCAGACCCCTCCACTTT
TRBD2	TRBV12-3/TRBV12-4	TRBJ2-7	NA	CASSRGGNEQYF	TGTGCCAGCAGCCGGGGGGGGAACGAGCAGTACTTC
NA	TRBV24-1	TRBJ2-5	NA	CATSQQGWETQYF	TGTGCCACCAGTCAACAGGGCTGGGAGACCCAGTACTTC
NA	TRBV7-2	TRBJ1-5	NA	CASSVDGQPQHF	TGTGCCAGCAGCGTCGACGGTCAGCCCCAGCATTTT
NA	TRBV28	TRBJ1-2	many	CASSPWGKSQGYTF	TGTGCCAGCAGCCCTTGGGGGAAATCGCAAGGCTACACCTTC
TRBD1	TRBV7-9	TRBJ1-6	many	CASSFGQGDNSPLHF	TGTGCCAGCAGCTTTGGGCAGGGGGATAATTCACCCCTCCACTTT
TRBD1	TRBV11-2	TRBJ1-4	NA	CPSSQYRRDSEKLFF	TGTCCCAGCAGCCAGTACCGCAGGGACAGTGAAAAACTGTTTTTT
NA	TRBV3-1	TRBJ2-2	few	CASSRLPGGAGELFF	TGTGCCAGCAGCCGATTACCCGGGGGAGCCGGGGAGCTGTTTTTT
NA	TRBV2	TRBJ2-7	many	CASTDPGAASSYEQYF	TGTGCCAGCACTGATCCGGGGGCAGCCTCCTCCTACGAGCAGTACTTC
NA	TRBV9	TRBJ1-6	many	CASSVSPGNSPLHF	TGTGCCAGCAGCGTATCTCCGGGGAATTCACCCCTCCACTTT
TRBD2	TRBV7-9	TRBJ2-7	many	CASSRSSGLASYEQYF	TGTGCCAGCAGCCGATCATCGGGACTAGCTTCCTACGAGCAGTACTTC
TRBD2	TRBV7-8	TRBJ2-1	few	CASSLRASGGRREQFF	TGTGCCAGCAGCTTGAGAGCTAGCGGGGGTCGCAGGGAGCAGTTCTTC
TRBD1	TRBV3-1	TRBJ1-1	many	CASSRSGGNTEAFF	TGTGCCAGCAGCCGGTCAGGGGGGAACACTGAAGCTTTCTTT
TRBD1	TRBV6-2/TRBV6-3	TRBJ1-5	many	CASSYPPGTVTGQPQHF	TGTGCCAGCAGTTACCCCCCCGGGACAGTGACGGGTCAGCCCCAGCATTTT
TRBD1	TRBV7-9	TRBJ2-1	many	CASSLATVPGQGRFF	TGTGCCAGCAGCTTAGCCACGGTGCCGGGACAGGGGAGGTTCTTC
TRBD1	TRBV5-1	TRBJ2-4	few	CASSLEGAGIQYF	TGCGCCAGCAGCTTGGAGGGGGCAGGCATTCAGTACTTC
NA	TRBV20-1	TRBJ1-3	NA	CSAPGLGGNTIYF	TGCAGTGCACCGGGCCTCGGGGGAAACACCATATATTTT
NA	TRBV5-5	TRBJ2-1	many	CASSFYRNEQFF	TGTGCCAGCAGCTTTTATCGCAATGAGCAGTTCTTC
NA	TRBV6-2/TRBV6-3	TRBJ2-1	few	CASSYLGGRSSYNEQFF	TGTGCCAGCAGTTACTTGGGCGGGCGAAGCTCCTACAATGAGCAGTTCTTC
NA	TRBV6-2/TRBV6-3	TRBJ1-5	NA	CASSYFSRGLTFNRPQHF	TGTGCCAGCAGTTATTTCTCCCGGGGCCTGACGTTTAATCGGCCCCAGCATTTT
NA	TRBV29-1	TRBJ2-3	many	CSVGIWGGTDTQYF	TGCAGCGTTGGAATCTGGGGGGGCACAGATACGCAGTATTTT
NA	TRBV7-3	TRBJ2-2	many	CASSLSPQGGGTGELFF	TGTGCCAGCAGCTTAAGCCCCCAGGGAGGGGGCACCGGGGAGCTGTTTTTT
NA	TRBV9	TRBJ1-3	many	CASSSRLRSGNTIYF	TGTGCCAGCAGCTCCCGGCTCCGCTCTGGAAACACCATATATTTT
NA	TRBV20-1	TRBJ1-5	few	CSAGAVGSNQPQHF	TGCAGTGCCGGGGCGGTGGGGAGCAATCAGCCCCAGCATTTT
NA	TRBV10-3	TRBJ2-1	many	CAISDSDRTYNEQFF	TGTGCCATCAGTGATAGCGATCGGACCTACAATGAGCAGTTCTTC
NA	TRBV28	TRBJ1-1	many	CASSRPRGNTEAFF	TGTGCCAGCAGCCGTCCACGGGGGAACACTGAAGCTTTCTTT
NA	TRBV19	TRBJ2-3	NA	CASSIPSEGTDTQYF	TGTGCCAGTAGTATTCCCTCGGAGGGAACAGATACGCAGTATTTT
NA	TRBV28	TRBJ2-6	many	CASSGGSSGANVLTF	TGTGCCAGCTCAGGGGGGTCCTCTGGGGCCAACGTCCTGACTTTC
NA	TRBV3-1	TRBJ2-3	many	CASSQHGRGVTTDTQYF	TGTGCCAGCAGCCAACATGGGCGCGGGGTCACCACAGATACGCAGTATTTT
NA	TRBV28	TRBJ1-1	many	CAIQLRANTEAFF	TGTGCCATTCAACTCAGGGCCAACACTGAAGCTTTCTTT
NA	TRBV2	TRBJ1-5	NA	CASSEEVTSNQPQRF	TGTGCCAGCAGTGAAGAAGTGACTAGCAATCAGCCCCAGCGTTTT
NA	TRBV19	TRBJ2-5	many	CASSIDDEGETQYF	TGTGCCAGTAGTATTGATGACGAGGGAGAGACCCAGTACTTC
TRBD1	TRBV7-2	TRBJ2-3	many	CASSLLDGQVAQYF	TGTGCCAGCAGCTTACTTGACGGACAGGTCGCGCAGTATTTT
NA	TRBV24-1	TRBJ1-4	many	CATSDLNGEKLFF	TGTGCCACCAGTGATTTGAACGGTGAAAAACTGTTTTTT
TRBD2	TRBV7-2	TRBJ2-7	NA	CASSLEVAGSSYEQYF	TGTGCCAGCAGCTTAGAGGTAGCGGGGAGCTCCTACGAGCAGTACTTC
TRBD2	TRBV5-4	TRBJ2-7	many	CASRERGSYEQYF	TGTGCCAGCAGAGAGCGGGGGTCCTACGAGCAGTACTTC